This T cell receptor beta chain was recovered during a study of T-cell reconstitution after alpha-beta-depleted transplantation in children. Study results and caveats: When one year had passed after transplant, most T-cell counts and diversity came from newly produced T cells. Surviving recipient T cells and thymic progenitors produced the high day-60 TCRbeta diversity seen in some patients. In patients about two months after transplant, alpha-beta T cells reportedly arose from several hundred expanded graft clones.

Unique molecular identifiers tagged the TCRbeta library. TCRdb passed the PCR reads through MiXCR, listing each CDR3 protein once. The sample lists some 450,000 distinct CDR3 sequences, approximately 41% seen once, with 27% in the top ten. The V gene's germline CDR1 is MNHNS and CDR2 SASEGT. V was cut by 8 bases and J by 1 base, with 12 bases left in between. This CDR3 has 14 residues. As regards this clonotype: What it recognizes is unknown.

The sequencing used PBMCs, collected before TCRalphabeta/CD19-depleted stem cell transplant. The J gene is TRBJ2-1, the V gene TRBV6-1, with a weak D call TRBD2 (5 bases). The source of this sequence is a girl aged 2-9 years with aplastic anemia, due to receive a stem cell transplant. DNA of the CDR3: TGTGCCAGCGGAACTAGAGGGTCCTACAATGAGCAGTTCTTC. It specifies CASGTRGSYNEQFF.